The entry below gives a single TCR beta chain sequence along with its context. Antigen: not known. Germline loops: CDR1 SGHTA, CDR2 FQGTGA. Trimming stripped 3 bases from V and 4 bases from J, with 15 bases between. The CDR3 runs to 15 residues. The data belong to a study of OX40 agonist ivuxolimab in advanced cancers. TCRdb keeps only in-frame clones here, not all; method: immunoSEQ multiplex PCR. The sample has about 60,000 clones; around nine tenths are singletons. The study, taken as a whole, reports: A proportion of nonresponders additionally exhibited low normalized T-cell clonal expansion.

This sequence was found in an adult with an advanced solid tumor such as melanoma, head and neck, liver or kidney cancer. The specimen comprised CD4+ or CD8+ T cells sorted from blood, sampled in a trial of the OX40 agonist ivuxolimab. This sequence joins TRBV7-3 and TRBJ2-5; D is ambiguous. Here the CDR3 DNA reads TGTGCCAGCAGCTTGGTACCGGAATCAGTAGAGACCCAGTACTTC. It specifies CASSLVPESVETQYF.